Described below is a single T cell receptor (beta chain) sequence and its context. Its recognized antigen is unknown. Within one base of it there is no much larger clone, and no base qualities were kept. These data are taken from a study of shared clonotypes between healthy human individuals (dated by TCRdb to the early 2020s). Turning to the overall study: The cohort comprised a couple of women and a few men aged 18 to 49 years. For each donor, three plates each were used for CD4 naive and CD4 memory, two plates were used for CD8 naive, and one plate was used for CD8 memory. To estimate repertoire size and how much clonotypes are shared between individuals, the study performed deep sequencing of blood TCR repertoires from about 5 healthy adults. To increase sequencing depth and limit assay-specific biases, TCR repertoire library preparation and sequencing were carried out by different laboratories using diverse techniques. Between about 0.94 and 8.9 billion PBMCs per donor were obtained by leukapheresis. The paper's findings and limits, for the study overall: When a few donors were compared, the shared fraction of clonotypes was about 5.4% for naive CD4, approximately 3.3% for naive CD8, 2% to 2.5% for memory CD4, and less than 0.5% for memory CD8. Pairwise subsampling indicated that sequencing depth was expected to affect the degree of clonotype sharing among donors. The genetic and exposure-history diversity represented was limited by the small number of donors. Higher generation probabilities were observed for clonotypes shared by all four sorted-subset donors than for non-shared clonotypes. Larger estimated clonotype richness was generally found for naive subsets than for memory subsets. Incomplete sequencing was indicated by rarefaction of sorted-subset datasets, despite the large sequencing depth. Sampling was restricted to blood, and TCR repertoires in tissues likely differ from the TCR repertoires found in blood.

Including the terminal cysteine and phenylalanine, the CDR3 comprises 12 residues. Of the read, only the CDR3 DNA is kept; its 36 bases are in frame from base 1. Sequences SGHVS (CDR1) and FNYEAQ (CDR2) are obtained from the germline V gene. V is reduced by 5 bases and J by 2 bases, leaving a spacing of 6 bases between them. The donors were healthy, HIV-negative adults who had no recently reported acute infections or vaccinations. Every donor was a Caucasian adult living in Nashville, Tennessee, USA. CD4+ T cells were enriched by magnetic negative selection, after which naive cells were positively selected on CD45RA and the negative fraction was taken as the memory subset. Blood was collected by leukapheresis, and PBMCs were isolated by Ficoll-Histopaque density gradient centrifugation and then cryopreserved in liquid nitrogen vapor phase. Analytical flow cytometry was used to check the purity and quantity of each magnetically sorted T cell population. Genomic DNA was isolated from every sorted fraction and measured by UV absorbance on a Nanodrop 2000c.

Using the deep immunoSEQ assay, multiplex PCR amplified TCR CDR3 regions from genomic DNA. For each cell subset, the extracted genomic DNA was distributed evenly across all wells of several immunoSEQ 96-well plates, and each plate served as one replicate. For sorted subsets, each replicate PCR was loaded with 200 to 250 ng genomic DNA, equivalent to approximately 33,000 T cell genomes. Purified libraries were quantified with a Qubit 3.0 fluorometer, sized on a Bioanalyzer 2100, and re-quantified with the KAPA Library Quantification kit. Each immunoSEQ 96-well plate was sequenced on its own single-read 150-cycle Illumina NextSeq 550 flow cell. The source study handled its data this way. Because the immunoSEQ output included only junctional sequences and no quality scores, the filtering could not be the same as the filtering used for full-length reads. Sequences were annotated with PyIR, a Python wrapper for IgBLAST v1.9, using IMGT germline references to assign V/J genes and CDR3. Reads with weak V/J assignments (E-value above 1e-6), missing CDR3, stop codons, out-of-frame junctions, or ambiguous translated residues were removed. V3J clonotypes were defined as sequences sharing an identical inferred V gene, J gene, and CDR3 amino acid sequence. The percentage overlap between two repertoires was calculated by dividing the number of shared unique clonotypes by the size of the smaller repertoire. Three approaches were used to assess repertoire richness: RTK rarefaction, the Chao1 estimator, and Recon v2.1 estimates of unobserved clonotypes. Generation probabilities for all TCRbeta clonotypes obtained by the gDNA method from several donors were computed using OLGA. Imported from immuneACCESS, the table was reduced by TCRdb to in-frame sequences with V and J called. These copies leave out some clones; in studies compared against another copy, an unresolved V gene accounts for under half, and the cause of the remainder is not known. The V and J calls and clone size come from that table; D and trimming were worked out from the DNA. This sample holds roughly 2 million clones; approximately 94% were observed only once. The ten largest account for around 0.13% of the sample.

This sequence was found in a man younger than 30 in good health. Rearrangement joined TRBV7-6 to TRBJ1-2, and perhaps TRBD1 as D gene, on 5 matching bases. Sequencing input: naive CD4+ T cells sorted from blood. Reading the label with the study, this specimen's cell subset or site is: CD45RA+ positively selected. This receptor carries the CDR3 CASSTGNYGYTF. DNA sequence: TGTGCCAGCAGCACAGGAAACTATGGCTACACCTTC.